The clone carrying this T cell receptor beta chain has just one count. The antigen remains undetermined. These data originate in a study of T cell responses to AZD1222 COVID-19 vaccine. Germline V gene data show CDR1 as LNHDA and CDR2 as SQIVND (reference sequence). V was shortened by 6 bases and J by 2 bases, with 11 bases between the two germline ends. The CDR3 extends over 14 amino acids. Overall study results and limits: White British people made up most donors, females outnumbered males, and clonal diversity was possibly underestimated. Nearly half of spike-specific TCRs reportedly target variant regions that are unmutated in the B.1.351 and B.1.1.7 variants. The peak T cell response came first, and repertoires were sampled only after it.

This table comes from immunoSEQ multiplex PCR, and its TCRdb copy is limited to in-frame clones, with some not included. Among around 130,000 clones listed, about 86% were seen once. The chain joins TRBV19 to TRBJ1-5; D uncertain. The TCR sequence derives from an adult in good health. Source: peripheral blood, taken on day 0 of AZD1222 vaccination. DNA of the CDR3: TGTGCCAGTAGAGGGAGTGTAGGCAATCAGCCCCAGCATTTT. Encoded protein: CASRGSVGNQPQHF. The full variable domain, with the rest looked up from reference TRBV19 and TRBJ1-5, is DGGITQSPKYLFRKEGQNVTLSCEQNLNHDAMYWYRQDPGQGLRLIYYSQIVNDFQKGDIAEGYSVSREKKESFPLTVTSAQKNPTAFYLCASRGSVGNQPQHFGDGTRLSIL.